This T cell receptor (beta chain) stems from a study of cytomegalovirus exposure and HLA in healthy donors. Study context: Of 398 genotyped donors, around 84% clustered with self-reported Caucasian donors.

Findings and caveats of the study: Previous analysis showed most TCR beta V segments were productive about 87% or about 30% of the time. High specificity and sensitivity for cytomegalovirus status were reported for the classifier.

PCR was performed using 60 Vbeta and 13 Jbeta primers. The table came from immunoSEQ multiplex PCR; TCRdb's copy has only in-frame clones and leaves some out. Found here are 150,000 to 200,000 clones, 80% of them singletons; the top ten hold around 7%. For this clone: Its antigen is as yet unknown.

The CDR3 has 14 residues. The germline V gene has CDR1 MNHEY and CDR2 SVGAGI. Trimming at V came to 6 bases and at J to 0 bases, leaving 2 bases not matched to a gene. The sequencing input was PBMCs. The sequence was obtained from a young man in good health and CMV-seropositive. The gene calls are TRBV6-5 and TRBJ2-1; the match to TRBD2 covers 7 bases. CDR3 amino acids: CASRGEGSYNEQFF. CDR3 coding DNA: TGTGCCAGCAGGGGGGAGGGCTCCTACAATGAGCAGTTCTTC.